A selection of T cell receptor beta chains follows, all from one sample in a study of blood T cell repertoires in COVID-19. The method was immunoSEQ multiplex PCR; TCRdb's version includes in-frame clones alone and lacks a portion of them. The data show about 310,000 clones, about 89% seen once. The sequencing sample was made of PBMCs or T cells enriched from blood (not recorded which). These TCRs come from a woman in her forties who had recovered from COVID-19. CDR3s leave out the opening cysteine and the closing phenylalanine or tryptophan. The listing skips clone size in some rows; elsewhere it reads once, few, many or a size class.

clone size: NA
V gene: TRBV11-3
CDR3 protein: ASSFRLAGGINEQF

clone size: NA
V gene: TRBV5-6
CDR3 protein: ASSLSGTGNYGYT

clone size: NA
V gene: TRBV7-2
CDR3 protein: ASSLGGQAKNIQY

clone size: NA
V gene: TRBV25-1
CDR3 protein: ASSEYLNEKLF

clone size: NA
V gene: TRBV5-1
CDR3 protein: ASSSLLRGLAQAETQY

clone size: NA
V gene: TRBV24-1
CDR3 protein: ATSHPTGTGNEQY

clone size: NA
V gene: TRBV12-5
CDR3 protein: ASGLDTTGIGKAF

clone size: NA
V gene: TRBV4-1
CDR3 protein: ASAIADQHNEQF

clone size: NA
V gene: TRBV7-9
CDR3 protein: ASSLSGRD

clone size: NA
V gene: TRBV7-2
CDR3 protein: ASSPVPGGNTEAF

clone size: NA
V gene: TRBV11-2
CDR3 protein: ASSSARTVYEQY

clone size: NA
V gene: TRBV5-6
CDR3 protein: ASSLRRDKMVGAEAF

clone size: NA
V gene: TRBV27
CDR3 protein: ASSLTGVDGYT

clone size: NA
V gene: TRBV1
CDR3 protein: TRLWRLAEKSFSTDTQY

clone size: NA
V gene: TRBV15
CDR3 protein: ATSTPRTGNTEAF

clone size: NA
V gene: TRBV11-2
CDR3 protein: ASSLAGGPDTQY

clone size: NA
V gene: TRBV3-1/TRBV3-2
CDR3 protein: ASSQARQKNIQY

clone size: NA
V gene: TRBV30
CDR3 protein: ACPGEGTYNEQF

clone size: NA
V gene: TRBV21-1
CDR3 protein: ASSRRREGDSYEQY

clone size: NA
V gene: TRBV7-8
CDR3 protein: ASSHGTVSSYEQY

clone size: NA
V gene: TRBV27
CDR3 protein: ASSLPRYGYT

clone size: once
V gene: TRBV7-3
CDR3 protein: ASSLNRLAGNNEQF

clone size: once
V gene: TRBV7-3
CDR3 protein: ASSLLGQGQQETQY

clone size: few
V gene: TRBV10-1
CDR3 protein: ASSATGLQETQY

clone size: NA
V gene: TRBV3-1/TRBV3-2
CDR3 protein: ASSPRGDEQF

clone size: NA
V gene: TRBV12-3/TRBV12-4
CDR3 protein: ASSLGLQETQY

clone size: NA
V gene: TRBV7-9
CDR3 protein: ASSLSYLDMATQY

clone size: NA
V gene: TRBV2
CDR3 protein: ASSGDLNTEAF

clone size: NA
V gene: TRBV2
CDR3 protein: ASGGTSDNEQF

clone size: once
V gene: TRBV7-2
CDR3 protein: ASSSTLDTQY

clone size: NA
V gene: TRBV4-3
CDR3 protein: ASSSRDRGRKLF

clone size: NA
V gene: TRBV9
CDR3 protein: ASSDGTSGGADETQY

clone size: few
V gene: TRBV30
CDR3 protein: AWSAGTLNSPLH

clone size: NA
V gene: TRBV11-2
CDR3 protein: ASSLNVAGISYEQY

clone size: NA
V gene: TRBV18
CDR3 protein: ASSRDRANTEAF

clone size: NA
V gene: TRBV19
CDR3 protein: ASTEDRDYGYT

clone size: NA
V gene: TRBV28
CDR3 protein: ASSLGTGVNQPQH

clone size: NA
V gene: TRBV27
CDR3 protein: ASSPLYVGTVNSPLH

clone size: NA
V gene: TRBV6-5
CDR3 protein: ASIAAYTEAF

clone size: once
V gene: TRBV3-1/TRBV3-2
CDR3 protein: ASSQDLVNQPQH